This T cell receptor (beta chain) was obtained from a study of T cells in Graves' hyperthyroidism and ophthalmopathy. Diagnosing involved the use of clinical symptoms, serum thyroxine and TRAb, thyroid ultrasound and orbital computed tomography. In this sample, this clonotype turned up many times. Germline CDR1 MDHEN, CDR2 SYDVKM. The V end was cut by 7 bases, the J end by 5 bases, with 25 bases between. The CDR3 extends over 17 amino acids. There were TCR beta CDR3 regions amplified from RNA transcripts. The HTBI primer set was used in a first-round RT-PCR of the TCR CDR3. In TCRdb, the multiplex PCR reads were re-called with MiXCR into one record per CDR3 protein. The table shows some 570,000 distinct CDR3 sequences, with 13% to 15% occurring only once.

The TCR comes from a woman under 30 with Graves' ophthalmopathy. The source material was blood. The V gene is TRBV28, the J gene TRBJ2-3, with D maybe TRBD1 (6 bases). The CDR3 nucleotides read TGTGCCAGCACCCCCTTGCCGAGACAGGAAGTGGGAGATACGCAGTATTTT. It is translated as CASTPLPRQEVGDTQYF.